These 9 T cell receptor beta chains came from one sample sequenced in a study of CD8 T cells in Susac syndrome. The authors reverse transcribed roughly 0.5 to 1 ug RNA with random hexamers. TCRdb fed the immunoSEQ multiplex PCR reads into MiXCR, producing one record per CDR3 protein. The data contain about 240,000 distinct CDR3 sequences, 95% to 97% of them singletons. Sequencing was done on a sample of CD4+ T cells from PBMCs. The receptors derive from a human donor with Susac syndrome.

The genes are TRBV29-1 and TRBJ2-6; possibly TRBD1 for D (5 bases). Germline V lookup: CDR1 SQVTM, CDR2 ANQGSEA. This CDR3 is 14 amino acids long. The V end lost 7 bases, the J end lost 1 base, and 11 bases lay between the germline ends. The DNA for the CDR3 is TGCAGCGCCAGAGACAGATCTGGGGCCAACGTCCTGACTTTC. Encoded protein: CSARDRSGANVLTF.

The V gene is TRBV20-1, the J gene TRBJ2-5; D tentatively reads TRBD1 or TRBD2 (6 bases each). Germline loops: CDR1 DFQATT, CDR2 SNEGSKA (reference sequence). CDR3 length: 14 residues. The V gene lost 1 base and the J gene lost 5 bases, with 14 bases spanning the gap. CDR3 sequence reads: CSARVGGLEETQYF. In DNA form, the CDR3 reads TGCAGTGCTAGAGTGGGGGGCTTGGAGGAGACCCAGTACTTC.

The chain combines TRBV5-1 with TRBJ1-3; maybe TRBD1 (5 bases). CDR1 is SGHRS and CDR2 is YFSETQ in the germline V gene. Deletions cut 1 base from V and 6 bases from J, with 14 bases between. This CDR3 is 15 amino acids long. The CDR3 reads CASSLRAGRENTIYF. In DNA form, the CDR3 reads TGCGCCAGCAGCTTGAGGGCGGGACGTGAAAACACCATATATTTT.

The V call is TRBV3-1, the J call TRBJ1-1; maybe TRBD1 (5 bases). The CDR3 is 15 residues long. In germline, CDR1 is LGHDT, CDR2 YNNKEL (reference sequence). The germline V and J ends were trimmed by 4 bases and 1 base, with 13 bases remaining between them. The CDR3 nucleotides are TGTGCCAGCAGCCCCTGGGGGGTTGAGAACACTGAAGCTTTCTTT. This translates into CASSPWGVENTEAFF. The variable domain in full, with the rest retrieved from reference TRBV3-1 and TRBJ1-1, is DTAVSQTPKYLVTQMGNDKSIKCEQNLGHDTMYWYKQDSKKFLKIMFSYNNKELIINETVPNRFSPKSPDKAHLNLHINSLELGDSAVYFCASSPWGVENTEAFFGQGTRLTVV.

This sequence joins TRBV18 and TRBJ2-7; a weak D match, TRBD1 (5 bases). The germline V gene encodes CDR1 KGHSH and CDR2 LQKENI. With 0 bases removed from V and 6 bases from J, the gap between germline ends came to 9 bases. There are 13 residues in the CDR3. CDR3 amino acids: CASSPPERGEQYF. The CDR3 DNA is TGTGCCAGCTCACCACCGGAAAGGGGCGAGCAGTACTTC.

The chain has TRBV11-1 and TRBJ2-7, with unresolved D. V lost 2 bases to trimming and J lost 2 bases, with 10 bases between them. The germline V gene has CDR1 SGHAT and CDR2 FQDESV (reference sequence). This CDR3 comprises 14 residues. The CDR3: CASSLTVYTYEQYF. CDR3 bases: TGTGCCAGCAGCTTAACTGTATATACCTACGAGCAGTACTTC.

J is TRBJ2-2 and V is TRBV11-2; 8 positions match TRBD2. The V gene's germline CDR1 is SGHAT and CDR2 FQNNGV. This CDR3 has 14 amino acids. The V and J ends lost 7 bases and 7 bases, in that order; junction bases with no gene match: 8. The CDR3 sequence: CASTFRTSSGELFF. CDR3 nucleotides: TGTGCCAGCACGTTTAGGACTAGCAGCGGGGAGCTGTTTTTT.

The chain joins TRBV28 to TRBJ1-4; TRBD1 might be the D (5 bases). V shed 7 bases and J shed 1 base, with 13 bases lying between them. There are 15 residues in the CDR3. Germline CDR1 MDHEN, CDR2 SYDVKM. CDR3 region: CASKSPGLTNEKLFF. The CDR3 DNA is TGTGCCAGCAAATCGCCGGGACTAACTAATGAAAAACTGTTTTTT.

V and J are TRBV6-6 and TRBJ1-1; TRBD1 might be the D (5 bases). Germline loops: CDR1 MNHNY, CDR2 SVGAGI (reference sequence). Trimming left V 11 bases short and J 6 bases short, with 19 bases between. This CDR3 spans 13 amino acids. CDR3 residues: CAGKGEVRAEAFF. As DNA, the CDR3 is TGTGCCGGCAAAGGGGAGGTAAGGGCTGAAGCTTTCTTT.